This T cell receptor beta chain appears in the sequencing data of a study of long-term antiretroviral therapy in people with HIV (dated by TCRdb to between 2021 and 2024). Regarding the study in general: The earliest samples were collected about a decade before the 2015 WHO recommendation for immediate ART, when ART was typically delayed until CD4 counts fell. Whether ART initiation and durable HIV suppression were associated with changes in peripheral blood TRB repertoire composition and diversity was tested in a retrospective serial study. The cohort contributed fewer than 200 cryopreserved PBMC samples from fewer than 35 adults with confirmed HIV infection, collected serially over a mean of around 6 years (range 1-12). Among the 30 or so participants with HIV, more than ten were female. No cross-contamination during QIAcube processing was seen in test extractions of a monoclonal T-cell line run alongside 33 polyclonal samples. Overall study outcomes, separate from this receptor: No data were available on ART adherence, viral resistance or therapy changes, limiting inferences about post-ART repertoire changes. The samples span the years 2004 to 2017, and the ART regimens used at that time may not be as effective as current regimens. Since PBMC availability was limited, sequencing covered only the TCR beta chain, with no alpha chain pairing. Starting ART was linked to a significant rise in TRB diversity, yet even after long-term ART the diversity remained significantly lower than in transplant donor controls. Expanded TRB clones identified before ART initiation dominated the repertoire at all time points, although this dominance fluctuated and declined in many PLHIV after ART. Narrower CDR3 length ranges were observed in HIV repertoires than in controls, and an antigen-experienced repertoire with only a slight naive shift after ART was suggested by the network structure. Because cell numbers in pre-ART samples were limited, unsorted PBMC were profiled instead of sorted CD4+ and CD8+ T cells.

Inclusion was restricted to participants for whom at least one PBMC sample before ART initiation and at least two post-ART samples were available. Every participant with HIV received treatment in the United States of America. Before DNA extraction, cryopreserved samples of roughly 0.9-11 million PBMC were thawed and washed. At the time of the earliest PBMC sample for each participant with HIV, ages ranged from roughly 23 to 55 years. PBMC samples were contributed by each participant from 1-4 timepoints before ART initiation and 2-8 timepoints after ART initiation, with a median of 7 samples. For every participant, serial HIV viral load, CD4+ T-cell count, ART history and demographic data were obtained. Genomic DNA was extracted from unsorted PBMC with a Qiagen kit on a QIAcube, processed in batches of 12 samples. Counted from cysteine to phenylalanine, this CDR3 has 13 amino acids. CDR3 DNA is the only sequence kept; it has 39 bases, read in frame from the first base. V and J lose 3 bases and 7 bases, and a span of 10 bases separates them. CDR1 and CDR2, looked up from the germline V gene, are SGHTA and FQGNSA.

The immunoSEQ hsTCRB v3.0 assay was used at survey level resolution to sequence the TRB variable region. A depth of roughly 35,000-55,000 T-cell genomes per sample was targeted for TRB sequencing. An Illumina MiSeq with a v3 150-cycle kit was used to sequence the pooled TRB libraries. Turning to the authors' computational methods: Analysis of repertoires was carried out in R inside a reproducible Nextflow workflow spanning QC, data transformation and analysis. LymphoSeq2, an R package for exploring AIRR-Seq data, was used to implement custom analyses. A handful of samples that produced fewer than 5000 total TRB sequences were removed, so 150 to 200 HIV repertoires were analyzed. Among the approximately 200 retained HIV repertoires, 55 to 60 were collected before ART initiation and some 130 were collected after ART initiation. Repertoires were downsampled to 5000 TRB nucleotide sequences, and summary statistics were averaged over 100 downsampling iterations. Only TRB sequences with CDR3 regions of at least seven amino acids were retained for analysis. A Shannon entropy-derived clonality score and the Gini coefficient were used to measure diversity. In the repertoire networks, any two of the top 5000 CDR3 amino acid sequences were connected whenever the two sequences differed by an edit distance of one. Antigen specificity groups and MHC restriction were predicted for TRB CDR3 amino acid sequences with GLIPH2. To flag known associations with CMV, EBV, HIV or tissue antigens, CDR3 amino acid sequences were compared against VDJdb and McPAS-TCR. Pre-ART, post-ART and control groups were compared with Wilcoxon signed-rank tests and Holm-Bonferroni correction. Here the immuneACCESS table is served through TCRdb, limited to in-frame sequences with V and J called. Missing clones are a known gap in these copies; in checked studies unresolved V genes cover under half, and the rest lacks a known reason. D and trimming come from the DNA, and the V and J calls and clone size come from that table. Within this sample are around 21,000 clones, with about nine tenths of them counted one time only. Roughly 9.2% of the sample lies in the top ten.

This clone was detected once. Its target antigen remains unknown. No quality values exist for individual bases; no much larger clone is one base distant. The sequence derives from a woman aged 30 to 39 with HIV. The chain couples TRBV7-2 to TRBJ1-5; no D segment can be confidently identified. The specimen comprised unsorted PBMCs, sampled roughly 4.2 years before starting antiretroviral therapy. Read as DNA, the sequence is TGTGCCAGCAGCTTGGTGGGTGTACAGCCCCAGCATTTT. It translates as CASSLVGVQPQHF.